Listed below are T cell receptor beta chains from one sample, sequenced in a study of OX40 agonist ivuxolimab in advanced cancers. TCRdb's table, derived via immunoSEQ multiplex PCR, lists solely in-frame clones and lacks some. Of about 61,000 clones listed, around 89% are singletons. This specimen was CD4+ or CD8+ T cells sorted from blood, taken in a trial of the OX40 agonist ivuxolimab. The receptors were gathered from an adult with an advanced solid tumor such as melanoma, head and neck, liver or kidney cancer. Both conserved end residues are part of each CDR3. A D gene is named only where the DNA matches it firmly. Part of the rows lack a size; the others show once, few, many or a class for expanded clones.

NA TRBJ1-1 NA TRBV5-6 TGTGCCAGCAGCTTGGCCGGAATTAAGGAAGCTTTCTTT CASSLAGIKEAFF
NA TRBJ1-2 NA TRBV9 TGTGCCAGCAGCGTAGACGCAAACTATGGCTACACCTTC CASSVDANYGYTF
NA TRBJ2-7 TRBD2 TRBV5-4 TGTGCCAGCAGCCATGCCGGGACTAGCGGGCCCCAGAGCTCCTACGAGCAGTACTTC CASSHAGTSGPQSSYEQYF
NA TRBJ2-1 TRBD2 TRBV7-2 TGTGCCAGCAGCTGGGGGACTAGCGGGGGTGAGCAGTTCTTC CASSWGTSGGEQFF
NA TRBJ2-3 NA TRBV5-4 TGTGCCAGCAGCTCGGAGAGGCAGGGAGGAGATACGCAGTATTTT CASSSERQGGDTQYF
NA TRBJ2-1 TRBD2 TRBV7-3 TGTGCCAGCAGCCTGACTAGCGGGACCACCAATGAGCAGTTCTTC CASSLTSGTTNEQFF
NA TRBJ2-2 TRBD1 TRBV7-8 TGTGCCAGCAGCTCCTTAGGGACAGGGTTCGGTACCGGGGAGCTGTTTTTT CASSSLGTGFGTGELFF
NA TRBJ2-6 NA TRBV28 TGTGCCAGCACCACCGGGACTCCGAGTTCTGGGGCCAACGTCCTGACTTTC CASTTGTPSSGANVLTF
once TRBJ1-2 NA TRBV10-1 TGCGCCAGCAGTCTTGGGCCATCGGGTAGCTACACCTTC CASSLGPSGSYTF
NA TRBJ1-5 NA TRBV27 TGTGCCAGCAGTTTGCGGTCTGACAGTACCTTCAATCAGCCCCAGCATTTT CASSLRSDSTFNQPQHF
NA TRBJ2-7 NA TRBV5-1 TGCGCCAGCAGCCAGTCTGGGGGAAGTATCTACGAGCAGTACTTC CASSQSGGSIYEQYF
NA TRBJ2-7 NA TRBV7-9 TGTGCCAGCAGCTTCCCCCAGACAGGCTACGAGCAGTACTTC CASSFPQTGYEQYF
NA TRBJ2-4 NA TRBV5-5 TGTGCCAGCAGCTTGGTTTTGGCCAAAAACATTCAGTACTTC CASSLVLAKNIQYF
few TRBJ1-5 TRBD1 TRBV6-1 TGTGCCAGCAATTCCGGACAGGGGGCGATAAGGCCCCAGCATTTT CASNSGQGAIRPQHF
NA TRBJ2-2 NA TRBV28 TGTGCCAGCAGTTTCCGCAGGGAATACACCGGGGAGCTGTTTTTT CASSFRREYTGELFF